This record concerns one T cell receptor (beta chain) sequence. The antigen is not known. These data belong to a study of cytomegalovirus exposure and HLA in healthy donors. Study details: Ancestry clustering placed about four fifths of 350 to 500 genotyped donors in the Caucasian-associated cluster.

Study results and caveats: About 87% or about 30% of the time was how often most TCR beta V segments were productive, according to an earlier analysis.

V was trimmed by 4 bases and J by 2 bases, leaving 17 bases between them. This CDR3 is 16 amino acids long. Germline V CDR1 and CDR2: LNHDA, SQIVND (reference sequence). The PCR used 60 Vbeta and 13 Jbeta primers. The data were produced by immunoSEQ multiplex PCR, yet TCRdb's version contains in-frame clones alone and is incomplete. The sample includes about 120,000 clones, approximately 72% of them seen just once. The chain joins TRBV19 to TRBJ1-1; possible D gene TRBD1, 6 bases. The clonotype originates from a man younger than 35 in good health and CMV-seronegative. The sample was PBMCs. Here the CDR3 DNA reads TGTGCCAGTAGTACGGAACAGGGACGGATTAACACTGAAGCTTTCTTT. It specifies CASSTEQGRINTEAFF.